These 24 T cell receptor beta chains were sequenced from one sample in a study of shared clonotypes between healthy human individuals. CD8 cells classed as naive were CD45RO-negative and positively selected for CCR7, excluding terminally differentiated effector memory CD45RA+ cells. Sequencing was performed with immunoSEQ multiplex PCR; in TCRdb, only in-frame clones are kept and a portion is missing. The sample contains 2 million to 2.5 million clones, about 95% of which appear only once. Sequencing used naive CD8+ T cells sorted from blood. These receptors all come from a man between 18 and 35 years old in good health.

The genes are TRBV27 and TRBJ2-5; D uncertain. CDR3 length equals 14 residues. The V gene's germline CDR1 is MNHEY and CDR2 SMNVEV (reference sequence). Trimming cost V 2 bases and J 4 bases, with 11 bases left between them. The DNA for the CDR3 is TGTGCCAGCAGTTTAGGCAGTGTAGGAGAGACCCAGTACTTC. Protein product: CASSLGSVGETQYF.

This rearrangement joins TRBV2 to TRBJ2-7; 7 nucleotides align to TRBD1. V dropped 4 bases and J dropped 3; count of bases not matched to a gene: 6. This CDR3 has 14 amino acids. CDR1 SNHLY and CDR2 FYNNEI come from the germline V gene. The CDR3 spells CASSGQGIGYEQYF. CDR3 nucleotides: TGTGCCAGCAGTGGACAGGGAATAGGCTACGAGCAGTACTTC.

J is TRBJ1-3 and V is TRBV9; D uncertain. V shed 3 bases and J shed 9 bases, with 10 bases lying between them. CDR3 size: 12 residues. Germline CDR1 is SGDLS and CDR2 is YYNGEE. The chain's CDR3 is CASSEGVGTIYF. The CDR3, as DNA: TGTGCCAGCAGCGAGGGAGTTGGCACCATATATTTT.

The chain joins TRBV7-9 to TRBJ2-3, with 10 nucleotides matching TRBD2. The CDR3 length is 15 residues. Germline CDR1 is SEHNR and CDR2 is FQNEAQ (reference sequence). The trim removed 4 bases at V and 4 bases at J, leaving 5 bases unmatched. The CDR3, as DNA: TGTGCCAGCAGCTGGCTAGCGGGAGTTGCAGATACGCAGTATTTT. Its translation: CASSWLAGVADTQYF.

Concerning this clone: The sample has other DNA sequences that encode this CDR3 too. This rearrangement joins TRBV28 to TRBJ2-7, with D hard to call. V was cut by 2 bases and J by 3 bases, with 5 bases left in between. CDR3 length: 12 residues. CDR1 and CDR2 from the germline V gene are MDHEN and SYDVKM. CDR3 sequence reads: CASSLASYEQYF. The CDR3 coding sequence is TGTGCCAGCAGTTTAGCTAGCTACGAGCAGTACTTC. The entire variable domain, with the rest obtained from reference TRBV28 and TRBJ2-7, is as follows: DVKVTQSSRYLVKRTGEKVFLECVQDMDHENMFWYRQDPGLGLRLIYFSYDVKMKEKGDIPEGYSVSREKKERFSLILESASTNQTSMYLCASSLASYEQYFGPGTRLTVT.

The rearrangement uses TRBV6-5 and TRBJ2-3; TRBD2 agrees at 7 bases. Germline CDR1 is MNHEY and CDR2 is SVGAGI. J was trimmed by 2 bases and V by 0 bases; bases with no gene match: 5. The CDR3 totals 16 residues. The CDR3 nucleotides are TGTGCCAGCAGTTACTCGAGCGGGGAGATCACAGATACGCAGTATTTT. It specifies CASSYSSGEITDTQYF.

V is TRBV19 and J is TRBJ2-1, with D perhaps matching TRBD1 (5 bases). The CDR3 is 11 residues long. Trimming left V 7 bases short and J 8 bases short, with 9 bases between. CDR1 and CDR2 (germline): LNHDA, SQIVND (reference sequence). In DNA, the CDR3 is TGTGCCAGTACCTTCAGGGATGAGCAGTTCTTC. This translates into CASTFRDEQFF.

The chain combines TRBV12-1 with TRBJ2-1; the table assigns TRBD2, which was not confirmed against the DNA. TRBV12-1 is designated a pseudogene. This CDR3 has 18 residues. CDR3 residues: CASSFAGLAGGPPNEQFF. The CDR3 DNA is TGTGCCAGCAGCTTTGCCGGTCTAGCGGGGGGCCCTCCAAATGAGCAGTTCTTC.

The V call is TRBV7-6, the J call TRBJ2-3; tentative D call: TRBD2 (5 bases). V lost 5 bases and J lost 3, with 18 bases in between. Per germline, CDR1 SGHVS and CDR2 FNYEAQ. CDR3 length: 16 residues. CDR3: CASSPSTDLATDTQYF. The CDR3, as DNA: TGTGCCAGCAGCCCCAGTACTGACTTAGCGACAGATACGCAGTATTTT.

The CDR3 nucleotides read TGTGCCAGCAGCTTAGGATGGGGCCGGGACACTGAAGCTTTCTTT. Protein: CASSLGWGRDTEAFF. The chain couples TRBV7-9 to TRBJ1-1, with D possibly matching TRBD1 (5 bases). V was clipped by 1 base and J by 3 bases, with 12 bases between them. The CDR3 has 15 amino acids. From germline, CDR1 is SEHNR and CDR2 FQNEAQ (reference sequence).

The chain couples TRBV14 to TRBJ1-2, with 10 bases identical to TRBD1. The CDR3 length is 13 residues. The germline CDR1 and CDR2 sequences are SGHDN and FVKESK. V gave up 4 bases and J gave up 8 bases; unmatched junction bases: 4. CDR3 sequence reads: CASSRGTGVGYTF. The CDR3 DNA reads TGTGCCAGCAGCCGCGGGACAGGGGTAGGCTACACCTTC.

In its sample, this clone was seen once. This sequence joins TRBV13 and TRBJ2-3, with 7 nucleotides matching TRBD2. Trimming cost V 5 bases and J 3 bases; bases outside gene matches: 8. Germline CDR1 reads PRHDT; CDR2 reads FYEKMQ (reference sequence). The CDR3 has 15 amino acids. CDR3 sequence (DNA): TGTGCCAGCAGCCCGTCTGCGCGGGAGACAGATACGCAGTATTTT. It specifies CASSPSARETDTQYF.

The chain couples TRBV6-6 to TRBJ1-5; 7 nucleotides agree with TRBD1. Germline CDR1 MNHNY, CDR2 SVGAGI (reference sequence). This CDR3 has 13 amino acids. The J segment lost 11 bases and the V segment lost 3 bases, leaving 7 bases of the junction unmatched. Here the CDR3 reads CASSYVRGGAQHF. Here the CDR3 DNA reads TGTGCCAGCAGTTATGTCAGGGGGGGGGCCCAGCATTTT.

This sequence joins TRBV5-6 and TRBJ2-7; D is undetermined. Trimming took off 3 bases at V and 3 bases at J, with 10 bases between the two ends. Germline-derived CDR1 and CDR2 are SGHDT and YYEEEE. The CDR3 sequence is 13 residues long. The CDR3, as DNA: TGTGCCAGCAGCTGGACGGGTTTCTACGAGCAGTACTTC. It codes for CASSWTGFYEQYF.

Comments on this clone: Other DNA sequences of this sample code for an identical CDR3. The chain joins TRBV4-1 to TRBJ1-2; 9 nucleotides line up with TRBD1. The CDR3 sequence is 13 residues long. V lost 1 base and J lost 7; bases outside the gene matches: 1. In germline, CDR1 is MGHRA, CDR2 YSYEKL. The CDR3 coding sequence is TGCGCCAGCAGCCAAGGGACAGGGGCTGGCTACACCTTC. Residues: CASSQGTGAGYTF.

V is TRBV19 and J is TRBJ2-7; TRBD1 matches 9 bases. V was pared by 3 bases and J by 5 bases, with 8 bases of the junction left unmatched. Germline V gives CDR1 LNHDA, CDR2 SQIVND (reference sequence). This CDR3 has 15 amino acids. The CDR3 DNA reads TGTGCCAGTAGTATGGCCACAGGGGGCGGGGACGAGCAGTACTTC. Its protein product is CASSMATGGGDEQYF. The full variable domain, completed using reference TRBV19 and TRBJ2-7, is DGGITQSPKYLFRKEGQNVTLSCEQNLNHDAMYWYRQDPGQGLRLIYYSQIVNDFQKGDIAEGYSVSREKKESFPLTVTSAQKNPTAFYLCASSMATGGGDEQYFGPGTRLTVT.

The CDR3 loop is CASSGPGQGKAGELFF. The DNA of the CDR3 is TGTGCCAGCAGCGGACCGGGACAGGGGAAGGCCGGGGAGCTGTTTTTT. This chain links TRBV9 with TRBJ2-2, with 10 bases aligning to TRBD1. The germline CDR1 and CDR2 sequences are SGDLS and YYNGEE. This CDR3 contains 16 residues. The V and J ends lost 3 bases and 6 bases, in that order; junction bases with no gene match: 8.

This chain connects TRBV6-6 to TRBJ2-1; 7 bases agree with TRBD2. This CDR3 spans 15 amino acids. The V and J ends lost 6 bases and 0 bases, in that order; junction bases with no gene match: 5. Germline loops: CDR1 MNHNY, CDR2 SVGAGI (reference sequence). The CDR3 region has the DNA TGTGCCAGCAGAGCGCGGGAGAGCTCCTACAATGAGCAGTTCTTC. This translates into CASRARESSYNEQFF.

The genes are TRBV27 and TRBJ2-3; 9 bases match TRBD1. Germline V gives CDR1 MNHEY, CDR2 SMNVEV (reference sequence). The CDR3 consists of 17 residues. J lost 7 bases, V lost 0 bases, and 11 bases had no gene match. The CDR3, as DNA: TGTGCCAGCAGTTTATCCATCACGGGACAGGGTATCTATACGCAGTATTTT. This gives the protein CASSLSITGQGIYTQYF.

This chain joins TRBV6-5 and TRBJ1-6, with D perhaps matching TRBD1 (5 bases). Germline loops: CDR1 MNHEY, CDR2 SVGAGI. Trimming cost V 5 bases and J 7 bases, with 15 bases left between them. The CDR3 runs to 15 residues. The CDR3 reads CASSPLQGRNSPLHF. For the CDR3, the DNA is TGTGCCAGCAGTCCCCTCCAGGGACGGAATTCACCCCTCCACTTT.

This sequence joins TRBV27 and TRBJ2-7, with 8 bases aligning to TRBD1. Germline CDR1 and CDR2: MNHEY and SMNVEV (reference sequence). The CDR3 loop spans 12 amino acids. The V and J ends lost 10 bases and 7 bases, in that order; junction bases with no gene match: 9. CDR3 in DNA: TGTGCCACTTCTAGGACAGGGCAAGAGCAGTACTTC. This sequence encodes CATSRTGQEQYF.

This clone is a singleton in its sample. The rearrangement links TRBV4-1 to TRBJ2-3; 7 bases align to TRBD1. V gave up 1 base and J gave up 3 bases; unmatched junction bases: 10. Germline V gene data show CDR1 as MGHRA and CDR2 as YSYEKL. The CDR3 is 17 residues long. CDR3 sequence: CASSQVSAGGGTDTQYF. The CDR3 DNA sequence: TGCGCCAGCAGCCAAGTTTCCGCAGGGGGTGGGACAGATACGCAGTATTTT.

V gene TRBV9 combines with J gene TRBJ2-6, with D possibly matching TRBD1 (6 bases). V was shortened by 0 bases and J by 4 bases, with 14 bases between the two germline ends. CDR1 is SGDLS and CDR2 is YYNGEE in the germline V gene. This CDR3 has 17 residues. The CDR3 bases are TGTGCCAGCAGCGTAGAAATTGAAGGGACAGGGGCCAACGTCCTGACTTTC. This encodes CASSVEIEGTGANVLTF.

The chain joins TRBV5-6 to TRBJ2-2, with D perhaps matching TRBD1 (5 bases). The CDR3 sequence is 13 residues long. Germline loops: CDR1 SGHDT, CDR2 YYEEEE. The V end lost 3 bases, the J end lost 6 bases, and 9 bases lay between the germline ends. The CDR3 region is CASSSQGSGELFF. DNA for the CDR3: TGTGCCAGCAGCTCCCAGGGTTCCGGGGAGCTGTTTTTT.